The clone carrying this T cell receptor beta chain was detected a few times. Its antigen is not identified. CDR1 and CDR2 (germline): LGHNT, FRNRAP. V lost 6 bases and J lost 8, with 13 bases in between. The CDR3 covers 12 residues. The data were taken from a study of CD8+ T cells in alopecia areata. For the study at large: Each of the treated patients was given oral tofacitinib, 5 to 10 mg twice daily, for moderate-to-severe alopecia areata. It was 6 to 18 months of tofacitinib, and then there were 6 months off drug. Study-wide results and caveats: Scalp lesions, especially in alopecia totalis/universalis, had higher clonality than normal scalp.

The authors extracted RNA and reverse transcribed it into cDNA as the sequencing template. Clones were read by immunoSEQ multiplex PCR, and TCRdb kept only the in-frame ones, dropping some. The sample contains 150,000 to 200,000 clones, about three fifths of which appear only once. Treatment of the sample: oral pan-JAK inhibitor, 5-10 mg twice daily. Sampling of alopecia areata patients yielded lesional scalp punch biopsies as well as peripheral blood. The sequence was obtained from a human donor with alopecia areata. The sequences come from CD4+ T cells sorted from blood, collected between weeks 47 and 50, from a patient treated with tofacitinib. This rearrangement joins TRBV12-5 to TRBJ1-2; D is possibly TRBD1 (5 bases). This CDR3 reads CASGTRVSGYTF. CDR3 sequence (DNA): TGTGCTAGTGGAACCAGGGTGAGCGGCTACACCTTC.